This T cell receptor (beta chain) appears in the sequencing data of a study of beta chain features in type 1 diabetes. Study results and caveats: All four CD4+ subsets of Type 1 diabetes patients contained TCRB CDR3s that were moderately but significantly shorter. Within the patient group, naive, central memory and Treg TCRB repertoires appeared more similar to each other than within healthy donors.

Only a few counts were recorded for this clone. Its target is not known. The trim removed 6 bases at V and 2 bases at J, leaving 6 bases unmatched. There are 15 residues in the CDR3. Germline CDR1 and CDR2: SGHTS and YDEGEE. As every portion of the isolated RNA was reverse transcribed, the sequencing read expressed TCRB transcripts. TCRdb keeps only in-frame clones here, not all; method: immunoSEQ multiplex PCR. Among 900,000 or so clones, roughly 16% were seen once, and the ten largest hold 0.02% to 0.03%. The sequenced sample consisted of naive CD4+ T cells from blood. The TCR was taken from a woman in her late teens or twenties in good health. The rearrangement joins TRBV5-8 to TRBJ2-1; TRBD2 aligns across 9 bases. CDR3 DNA: TGTGCCAGCACATCTAGCGGGGAACCCTACAATGAGCAGTTCTTC. This codes for CASTSSGEPYNEQFF.